The 4 T cell receptor beta chains listed next were all sequenced from one sample in a study of blood T cells in healthy people across ages (dated by TCRdb to the mid-2010s). The library was made by 5' RACE. Instrument on record: Illumina HiSeq 2500. The second PCR ran for about 6 to 12 cycles and used a J-beta primer mix along with a sample-barcoded 5' primer. TCRdb reprocessing: public reads trimmed at Q25 with fastp, clones called with MiXCR, in-frame beta chains kept. Each entry is one CDR3 protein sequence, shown with its most common DNA and genes. In all, the sample holds more than 500,000 distinct CDR3 sequences, and about 25% of those were seen once. In total, the top ten clones hold under 20% of the sample. Sequencing input: blood. These receptors were taken from a woman between 65 and 79 years old in good health.

V and J are TRBV20-1 and TRBJ1-1; 11 nucleotides line up with TRBD1. The CDR3 extends over 15 amino acids. CDR1 is DFQATT, CDR2 SNEGSKA, per germline (reference sequence). The ends lost 5 bases at V and 5 bases at J; junction bases unmatched: 10. Here the CDR3 reads CSAAVTGTGGTEAFF. CDR3 coding DNA: TGCAGTGCTGCCGTTACCGGGACAGGGGGAACTGAAGCTTTCTTT.

This clonotype was detected only a few times. The rearrangement links TRBV6-2 or TRBV6-3 to TRBJ2-4, with D perhaps matching TRBD2 (5 bases). CDR3 length equals 14 residues. Germline loops: CDR1 MNHEY, CDR2 SVGEGT. V was trimmed by 8 bases and J by 0 bases, leaving 11 bases between them. In nucleotides, the CDR3 is TGTGCCAGCCGAGGGTCCTTAGCCAAAAACATTCAGTACTTC. This codes for CASRGSLAKNIQYF.

In its sample, this clonotype was seen a few times. V usage is TRBV5-1 and J usage is TRBJ2-5, with TRBD2 matching over 12 bases. There are 16 residues in the CDR3. CDR1 is SGHRS, CDR2 YFSETQ, per germline. J lost 4 bases, V lost 5 bases, and 9 bases had no gene match. CDR3 amino acids: CASRSGLAGSPETQYF. The CDR3 nucleotides read TGCGCCAGCAGATCTGGACTAGCGGGGAGCCCAGAGACCCAGTACTTC.

This clonotype has only a few counts. The CDR3 region has the DNA TGTGCCAGCAGCTTAACCCCAAGCACCGGGGAGCTGTTTTTT. This codes for CASSLTPSTGELFF. The chain uses TRBV11-3 and TRBJ2-2; D gene unclear. Germline V gene sequence: CDR1 SGHNT, CDR2 YENEEA. V shed 2 bases and J shed 4 bases, with 8 bases lying between them. There are 14 residues in the CDR3.